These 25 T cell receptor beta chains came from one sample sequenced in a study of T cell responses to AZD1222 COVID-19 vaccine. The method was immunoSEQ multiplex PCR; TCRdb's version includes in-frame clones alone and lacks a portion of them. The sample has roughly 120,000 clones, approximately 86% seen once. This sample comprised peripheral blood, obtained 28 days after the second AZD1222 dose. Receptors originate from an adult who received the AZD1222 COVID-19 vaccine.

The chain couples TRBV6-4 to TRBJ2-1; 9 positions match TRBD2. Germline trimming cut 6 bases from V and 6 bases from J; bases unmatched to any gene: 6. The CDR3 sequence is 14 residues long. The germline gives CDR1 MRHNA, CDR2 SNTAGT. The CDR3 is CASSRSGGINEQFF. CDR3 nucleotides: TGTGCCAGCAGCAGGAGCGGGGGGATCAATGAGCAGTTCTTC.

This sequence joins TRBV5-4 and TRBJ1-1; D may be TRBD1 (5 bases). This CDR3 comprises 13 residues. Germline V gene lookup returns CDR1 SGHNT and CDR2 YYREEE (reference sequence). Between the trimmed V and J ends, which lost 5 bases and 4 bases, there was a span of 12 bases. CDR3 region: CASSRVGGTEAFF. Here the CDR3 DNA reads TGTGCCAGCAGTCGGGTGGGGGGCACTGAAGCTTTCTTT.

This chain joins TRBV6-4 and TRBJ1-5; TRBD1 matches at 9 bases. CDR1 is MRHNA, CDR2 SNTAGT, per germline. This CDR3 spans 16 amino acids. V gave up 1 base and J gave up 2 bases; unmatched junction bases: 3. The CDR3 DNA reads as TGTGCCAGCAGTGACTGGGACAGGGAGGGCAATCAGCCCCAGCATTTT. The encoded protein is CASSDWDREGNQPQHF.

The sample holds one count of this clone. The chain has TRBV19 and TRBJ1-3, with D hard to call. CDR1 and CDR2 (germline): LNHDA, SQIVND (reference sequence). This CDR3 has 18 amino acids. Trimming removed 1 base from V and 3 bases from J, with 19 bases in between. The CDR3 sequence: CASSIAWGTSDRGNTIYF. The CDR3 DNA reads TGTGCCAGTAGTATAGCTTGGGGTACTTCCGACCGTGGAAACACCATATATTTT.

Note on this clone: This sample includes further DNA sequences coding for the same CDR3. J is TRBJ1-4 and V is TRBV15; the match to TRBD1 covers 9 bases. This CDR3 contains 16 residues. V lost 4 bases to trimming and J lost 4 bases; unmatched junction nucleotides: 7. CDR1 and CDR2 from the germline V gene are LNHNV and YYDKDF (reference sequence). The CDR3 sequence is CATSITRGQGNEKLFF. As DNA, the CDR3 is TGTGCCACCAGCATAACACGGGGACAGGGTAATGAAAAACTGTTTTTT.

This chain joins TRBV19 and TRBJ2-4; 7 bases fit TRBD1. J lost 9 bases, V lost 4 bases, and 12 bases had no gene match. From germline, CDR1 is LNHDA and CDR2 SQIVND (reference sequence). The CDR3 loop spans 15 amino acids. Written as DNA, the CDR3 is TGTGCCAGTAGTACCTCCGGGACAGCGGCGGGCATTCAGTACTTC. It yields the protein CASSTSGTAAGIQYF. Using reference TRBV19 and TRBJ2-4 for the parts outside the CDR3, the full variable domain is DGGITQSPKYLFRKEGQNVTLSCEQNLNHDAMYWYRQDPGQGLRLIYYSQIVNDFQKGDIAEGYSVSREKKESFPLTVTSAQKNPTAFYLCASSTSGTAAGIQYFGAGTRLSVL.

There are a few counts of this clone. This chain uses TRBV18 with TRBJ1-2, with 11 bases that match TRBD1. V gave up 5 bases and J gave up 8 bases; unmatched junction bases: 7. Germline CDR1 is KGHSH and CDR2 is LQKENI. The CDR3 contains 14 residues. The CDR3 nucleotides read TGTGCCAGCTCATGGGGACAGGGGGAAGGAGGCTACACCTTC. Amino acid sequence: CASSWGQGEGGYTF.

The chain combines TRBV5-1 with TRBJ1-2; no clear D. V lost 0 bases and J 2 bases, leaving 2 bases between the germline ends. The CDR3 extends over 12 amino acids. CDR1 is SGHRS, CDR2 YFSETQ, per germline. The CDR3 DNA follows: TGCGCCAGCAGCTTGGGGAACTATGGCTACACCTTC. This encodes CASSLGNYGYTF.

The CDR3 reads CASRGLAGTSYNEQFF. The CDR3 DNA follows: TGTGCCAGCAGGGGACTAGCGGGGACGTCCTACAATGAGCAGTTCTTC. The chain has TRBV27 and TRBJ2-1; 13 nucleotides match TRBD2. The germline V gene encodes CDR1 MNHEY and CDR2 SMNVEV (reference sequence). CDR3 length: 16 amino acids. V trimming: 6 bases; J trimming: 1 base; junction bases outside the gene matches: 3.

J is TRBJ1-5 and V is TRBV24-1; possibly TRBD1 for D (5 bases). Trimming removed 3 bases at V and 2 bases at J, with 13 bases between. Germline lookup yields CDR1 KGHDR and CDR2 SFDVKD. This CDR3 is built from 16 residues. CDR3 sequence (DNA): TGTGCCACCAGTGATCCCGCTGGGACCGGCAATCAGCCCCAGCATTTT. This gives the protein CATSDPAGTGNQPQHF.

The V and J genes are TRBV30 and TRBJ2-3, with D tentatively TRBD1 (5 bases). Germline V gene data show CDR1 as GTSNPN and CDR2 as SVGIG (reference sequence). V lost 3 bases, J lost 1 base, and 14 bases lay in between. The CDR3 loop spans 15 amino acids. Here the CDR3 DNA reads TGTGCCTGGAGGGGTCAGGGTAGTGGCACAGATACGCAGTATTTT. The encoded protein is CAWRGQGSGTDTQYF.

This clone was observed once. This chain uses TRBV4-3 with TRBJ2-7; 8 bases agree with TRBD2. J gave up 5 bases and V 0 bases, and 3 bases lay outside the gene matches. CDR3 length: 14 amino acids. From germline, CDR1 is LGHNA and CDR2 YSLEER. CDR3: CASSQDRGGHEQYF. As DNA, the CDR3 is TGCGCCAGCAGCCAAGATCGGGGGGGCCACGAGCAGTACTTC.

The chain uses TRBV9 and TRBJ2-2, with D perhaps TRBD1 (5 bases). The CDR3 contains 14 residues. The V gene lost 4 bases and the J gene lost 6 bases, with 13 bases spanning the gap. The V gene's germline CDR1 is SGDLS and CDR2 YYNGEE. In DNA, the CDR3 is TGTGCCAGCAGCTTAACAGGATTTCCCGGGGAGCTGTTTTTT. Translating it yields CASSLTGFPGELFF.

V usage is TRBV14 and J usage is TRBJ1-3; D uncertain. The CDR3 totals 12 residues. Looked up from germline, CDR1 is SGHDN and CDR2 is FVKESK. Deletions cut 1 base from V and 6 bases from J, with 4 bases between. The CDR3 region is CASSQVQNTIYF. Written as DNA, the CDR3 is TGTGCCAGCAGCCAAGTTCAAAACACCATATATTTT.

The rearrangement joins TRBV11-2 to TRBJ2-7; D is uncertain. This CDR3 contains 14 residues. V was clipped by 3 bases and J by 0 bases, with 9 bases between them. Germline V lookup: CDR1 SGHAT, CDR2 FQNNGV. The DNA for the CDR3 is TGTGCCAGCAGCTTGCTAGGGTACTCCTACGAGCAGTACTTC. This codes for CASSLLGYSYEQYF.

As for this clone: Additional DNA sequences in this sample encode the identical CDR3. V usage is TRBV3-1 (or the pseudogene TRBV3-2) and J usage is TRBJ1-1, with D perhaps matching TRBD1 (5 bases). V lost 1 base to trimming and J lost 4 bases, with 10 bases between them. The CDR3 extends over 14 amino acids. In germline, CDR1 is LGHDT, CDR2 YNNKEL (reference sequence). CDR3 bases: TGTGCCAGCAGCCAAGGAAGGGGAGGCACTGAAGCTTTCTTT. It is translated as CASSQGRGGTEAFF.

CDR3: CASSSRDPRGTEAFF. CDR3 in DNA: TGTGCCAGCAGCTCCCGGGACCCGAGGGGCACTGAAGCTTTCTTT. This chain uses TRBV13 with TRBJ1-1, with a tentative D call TRBD1 (5 bases). Germline V gene lookup returns CDR1 PRHDT and CDR2 FYEKMQ (reference sequence). Trimming took off 4 bases at V and 4 bases at J, with 16 bases between the two ends. The CDR3 consists of 15 residues.

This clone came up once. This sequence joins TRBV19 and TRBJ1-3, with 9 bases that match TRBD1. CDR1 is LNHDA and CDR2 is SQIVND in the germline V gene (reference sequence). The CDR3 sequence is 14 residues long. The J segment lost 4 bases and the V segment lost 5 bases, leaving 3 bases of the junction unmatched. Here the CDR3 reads CASSEGTGGNTIYF. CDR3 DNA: TGTGCCAGTAGTGAAGGGACAGGGGGAAACACCATATATTTT.

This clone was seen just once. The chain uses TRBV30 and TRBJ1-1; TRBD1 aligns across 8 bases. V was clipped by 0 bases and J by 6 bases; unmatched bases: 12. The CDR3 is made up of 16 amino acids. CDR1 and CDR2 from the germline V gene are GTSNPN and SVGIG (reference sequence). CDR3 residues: CAWSVRAGGARPEAFF. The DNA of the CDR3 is TGTGCCTGGAGTGTACGCGCAGGGGGCGCGAGGCCTGAAGCTTTCTTT.

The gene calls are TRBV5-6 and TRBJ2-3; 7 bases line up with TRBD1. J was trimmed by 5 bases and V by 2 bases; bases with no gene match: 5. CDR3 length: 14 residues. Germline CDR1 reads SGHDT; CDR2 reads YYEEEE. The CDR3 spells CASSFRQGRDTQYF. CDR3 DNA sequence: TGTGCCAGCAGCTTCAGACAGGGTAGAGATACGCAGTATTTT.

The CDR3 reads CASSGDQGKPQHF. CDR3 bases: TGTGCCAGCAGTGGGGACCAGGGAAAGCCCCAGCATTTT. The chain is built from TRBV2 and TRBJ1-5, with a possible D match to TRBD1 (5 bases). CDR1 and CDR2 from the germline V gene are SNHLY and FYNNEI. This CDR3 has 13 amino acids. The V and J ends lost 4 bases and 8 bases respectively, with 12 bases between them. The full variable domain, with the rest looked up from reference TRBV2 and TRBJ1-5, is EPEVTQTPSHQVTQMGQEVILRCVPISNHLYFYWYRQILGQKVEFLVSFYNNEISEKSEIFDDQFSVERPDGSNFTLKIRSTKLEDSAMYFCASSGDQGKPQHFGDGTRLSIL.

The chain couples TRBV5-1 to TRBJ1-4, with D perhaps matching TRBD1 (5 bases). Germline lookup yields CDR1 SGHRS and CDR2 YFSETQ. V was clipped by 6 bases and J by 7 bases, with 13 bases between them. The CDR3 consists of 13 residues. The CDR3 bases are TGCGCCAGCAAGGAGGGGCACAGTGAAAAACTGTTTTTT. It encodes CASKEGHSEKLFF. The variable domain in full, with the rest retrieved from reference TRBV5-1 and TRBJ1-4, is KAGVTQTPRYLIKTRGQQVTLSCSPISGHRSVSWYQQTPGQGLQFLFEYFSETQRNKGNFPGRFSGRQFSNSRSEMNVSTLELGDSALYLCASKEGHSEKLFFGSGTQLSVL.

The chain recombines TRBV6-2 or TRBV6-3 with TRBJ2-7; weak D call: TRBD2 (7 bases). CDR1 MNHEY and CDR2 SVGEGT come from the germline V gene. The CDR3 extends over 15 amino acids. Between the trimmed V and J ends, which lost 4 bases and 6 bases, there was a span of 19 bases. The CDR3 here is CASSFPEGGGLEQYF. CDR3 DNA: TGTGCCAGCAGTTTCCCCGAAGGGGGGGGTCTCGAGCAGTACTTC.

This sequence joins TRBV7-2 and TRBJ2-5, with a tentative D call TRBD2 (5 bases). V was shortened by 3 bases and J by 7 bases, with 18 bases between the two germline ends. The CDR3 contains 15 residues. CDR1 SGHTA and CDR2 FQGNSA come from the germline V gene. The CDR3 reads CASSFGDYLGGTQYF. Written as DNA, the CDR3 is TGTGCCAGCAGCTTTGGCGACTATCTTGGCGGGACCCAGTACTTC.

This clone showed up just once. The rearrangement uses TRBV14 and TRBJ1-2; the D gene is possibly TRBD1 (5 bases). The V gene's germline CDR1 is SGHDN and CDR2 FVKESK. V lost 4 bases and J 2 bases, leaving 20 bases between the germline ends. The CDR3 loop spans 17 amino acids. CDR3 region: CASSLITGTERNYGYTF. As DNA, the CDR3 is TGTGCCAGCAGCCTAATCACCGGGACGGAACGAAACTATGGCTACACCTTC. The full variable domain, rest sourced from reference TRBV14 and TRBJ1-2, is EAGVTQFPSHSVIEKGQTVTLRCDPISGHDNLYWYRRVMGKEIKFLLHFVKESKQDESGMPNNRFLAERTGGTYSTLKVQPAELEDSGVYFCASSLITGTERNYGYTFGSGTRLTVV.